This T cell receptor (beta chain) was sequenced in a study of blood T cell repertoires in COVID-19. Study-wide background: Samples representing acute and convalescent COVID-19 were sourced from the United States, Italy and Spain. T cells, B-cell-depleted T cells, or PBMCs provided the cDNA or gDNA that served as material.

The CDR3 runs 13 residues. The V and J ends lost 6 bases and 4 bases respectively, with 12 bases between them. Per the original data handling: Cell counts per sample came from amplifying reference gene primers. Generated by immunoSEQ multiplex PCR, the TCRdb table keeps only in-frame clones and is missing some. Clone size and the V and J calls come from that table; the DNA yielded D and trimming. The sample yields more than 200,000 clones, approximately 88% seen once. Sequenced material: peripheral blood. The sequence derives from a human donor in a cohort sampled during active COVID-19. This chain joins TRBV12-3 or TRBV12-4 and TRBJ1-1; D not certain. The CDR3 protein is CASSLEAPTEAFF. The CDR3 DNA sequence: TGTGCCAGCAGCCTCGAGGCTCCCACTGAAGCTTTCTTT.